One and the same sample provided the 32 T cell receptor beta chains below, sequenced in a study of a mutant IDH1 vaccine in newly diagnosed glioma. The assay was immunoSEQ multiplex PCR, and TCRdb's table has in-frame clones only and misses some. The sample yields roughly 74,000 clones, more than 70% seen once. These receptors have no known antigen. Time point of the sample: week 23, last vaccination. Topical imiquimod was applied with each vaccine dose, which held 300 ug of mutant IDH1 20-mer peptide. The sample consisted of PBMCs, taken from a glioma patient whose treatment included an IDH1 peptide vaccine. The receptors originated from a woman aged 50 to 60 with glioma.

This chain connects TRBV2 to TRBJ1-1; D not resolved. Germline V gene data show CDR1 as SNHLY and CDR2 as FYNNEI. V lost 0 bases and J lost 0, with 5 bases in between. This CDR3 spans 14 amino acids. The CDR3 spells CASSEARLNTEAFF. The DNA for the CDR3 is TGTGCCAGCAGTGAAGCGCGACTGAACACTGAAGCTTTCTTT.

The count of this clone is one. This chain uses TRBV2 with TRBJ2-7; D tentatively fits TRBD1 or TRBD2 (5 bases each). Germline V gene lookup returns CDR1 SNHLY and CDR2 FYNNEI. CDR3 length equals 14 residues. V was clipped by 4 bases and J by 2 bases, with 12 bases between them. The CDR3 region has the DNA TGTGCCAGCAGTGCGGGGCTAGGGCCCTACGAGCAGTACTTC. Translated, it gives CASSAGLGPYEQYF.

As concerns this clone: A junction end diverges from the germline sequence, so it may reflect a read error. The chain recombines TRBV6-6 with TRBJ1-5, with 10 bases matching TRBD1. This CDR3 has 14 amino acids. Looked up from germline, CDR1 is MNHNY and CDR2 is SVGAGI (reference sequence). CDR3 amino acids: CASSKTGGNQPQHF. DNA of the CDR3: TGTGCCAGCAGCAAGACAGGGGGCAACCAGCCCCAGCATTTT.

J is TRBJ2-1 and V is TRBV10-2; TRBD1 or TRBD2 may be the D gene (5 bases each). Trimming pared 4 bases from V and 10 bases from J, leaving 14 bases between. From germline, CDR1 is WSHSY and CDR2 SAAADI. This CDR3 region has 13 residues. The chain's CDR3 is CASSVSGDDEQFF. CDR3 DNA sequence: TGCGCCAGCAGTGTATCCGGGGACGACGAGCAGTTCTTC.

This rearrangement joins TRBV6-5 to TRBJ2-5; D may be TRBD2 (5 bases). Judging by the DNA end, TRBJ2-7 fits better; the J call may be wrong. The CDR3 extends over 11 amino acids. The V gene's germline CDR1 is MNHEY and CDR2 SVGAGI. CDR3 protein: CASRDSYEQYF. CDR3 in DNA: TGTGCCAGCAGGGACTCGTACGAGCAGTACTTC.

The V and J genes are TRBV4-2 and TRBJ1-2; TRBD1 might be the D (6 bases). In germline, CDR1 is LGHNA, CDR2 YNFKEQ. Trimming cost V 4 bases and J 6 bases, with 24 bases left between them. The CDR3 is 17 residues long. For the CDR3, the DNA is TGTGCCAGCAGCCGCCCCGGTCGGGGGCTCCGTCGGGATGGCTACACCTTC. Protein: CASSRPGRGLRRDGYTF.

The CDR3 sequence: CASSYSRGPNTGELFF. As DNA, the CDR3 is TGTGCCAGCAGTTACTCCAGGGGCCCGAACACCGGGGAGCTGTTTTTT. J is TRBJ2-2 and V is TRBV6-5; D possibly corresponds to TRBD1 (6 bases). Trimming left V 0 bases short and J 0 bases short, with 8 bases between. CDR1 and CDR2 (germline): MNHEY, SVGAGI. The CDR3 spans 16 residues.

This rearrangement joins TRBV19 to TRBJ2-5; D unclear. This CDR3 comprises 14 residues. Germline assignment: CDR1 LNHDA and CDR2 SQIVND (reference sequence). V lost 6 bases, J lost 1 base, and 12 bases lay in between. CDR3 nucleotides: TGTGCCAGTAGCGATGGGTCTAGCCAAGAGACCCAGTACTTC. Protein sequence: CASSDGSSQETQYF.

As DNA, the CDR3 is TGTGCCGACGGACTAGCGGGAGTTGGAGAGACCCAGTACTTC. It yields the protein CADGLAGVGETQYF. The chain uses TRBV6-1 and TRBJ2-5; 13 nucleotides align to TRBD2. V shed 11 bases and J 4 bases; nucleotides not matched to a gene: 7. This CDR3 is 14 amino acids long. The germline V gene has CDR1 MNHNS and CDR2 SASEGT.

The CDR3 protein is CASSLGVLLSGANVLTF. The CDR3 DNA reads TGTGCCAGCAGCTTGGGGGTCCTCCTCTCTGGGGCCAACGTCCTGACTTTC. J is TRBJ2-6 and V is TRBV5-8; D is unclear. The length of the CDR3 is 17 residues. Germline assignment: CDR1 SGHTS and CDR2 YDEGEE. V lost 0 bases and J lost 0, with 10 bases in between.

V is TRBV27 and J is TRBJ2-2; weak D call: TRBD2 (5 bases). Germline CDR1 MNHEY, CDR2 SMNVEV (reference sequence). Trimming left V 2 bases short and J 5 bases short, with 12 bases between. The CDR3 contains 15 residues. The chain's CDR3 is CASSLIYGETGELFF. The CDR3 DNA reads TGTGCCAGCAGTTTAATCTACGGGGAAACCGGGGAGCTGTTTTTT.

This chain uses TRBV10-1 with TRBJ1-1; possibly TRBD1 for D (5 bases). Germline V CDR1 and CDR2: WNHNN, SYGVQD (reference sequence). The CDR3 is made up of 11 amino acids. V gave up 11 bases and J gave up 5 bases, with 12 bases separating them. CDR3 nucleotides: TGCGCCCCTTTGGGGGGTACTGAAGCTTTCTTT. Residues: CAPLGGTEAFF.

V and J are TRBV20-1 and TRBJ2-1; a weak D match, TRBD1 (5 bases). Trimming shortened V by 6 bases and J by 15 bases, and 18 bases separated the two germline ends. This CDR3 comprises 11 residues. Germline CDR1 DFQATT, CDR2 SNEGSKA (reference sequence). CDR3 residues: CSAGPLDKRFF. The DNA of the CDR3 is TGCAGTGCCGGACCTCTGGACAAAAGGTTCTTC.

Concerning this clone: The junction departs from germline at one end; a sequencing error may be responsible. The V gene is TRBV7-7, the J gene TRBJ2-1, with D perhaps being TRBD1 or TRBD2 (5 bases each). CDR1 SSHAT and CDR2 FNYEAQ come from the germline V gene (reference sequence). This CDR3 is 12 amino acids long. CDR3 DNA sequence: TGTGCTAGCAGCTTAGCTGGGGGTGAGCAGTTCTTC. This codes for CASSLAGGEQFF.

Turning to this clone: In the same sample, other DNA sequences code for this CDR3. This rearrangement joins TRBV5-1 to TRBJ2-1; tentatively, D is TRBD2 (6 bases). Between the trimmed V and J ends, which lost 0 bases and 4 bases, there was a span of 11 bases. CDR3 length: 15 amino acids. Germline V lookup: CDR1 SGHRS, CDR2 YFSETQ. CDR3 protein: CASSLGQGGYNEQFF. In DNA form, the CDR3 reads TGCGCCAGCAGCTTGGGGCAGGGAGGATACAATGAGCAGTTCTTC. Full variable domain (rest looked up from reference TRBV5-1 and TRBJ2-1): KAGVTQTPRYLIKTRGQQVTLSCSPISGHRSVSWYQQTPGQGLQFLFEYFSETQRNKGNFPGRFSGRQFSNSRSEMNVSTLELGDSALYLCASSLGQGGYNEQFFGPGTRLTVL.

The chain couples TRBV10-3 to TRBJ2-1; 7 bases align to TRBD2. The ends lost 4 bases at V and 8 bases at J; junction bases unmatched: 5. This CDR3 spans 13 amino acids. Germline values: CDR1 ENHRY, CDR2 SYGVKD. CDR3 protein: CAISGTRAHEQFF. In nucleotides, the CDR3 is TGTGCCATCAGTGGGACTAGGGCCCATGAGCAGTTCTTC.

The chain links TRBV30 to TRBJ1-3; D is unresolved. Germline CDR1 reads GTSNPN; CDR2 reads SVGIG (reference sequence). Deletions cut 3 bases from V and 1 base from J, with 1 base between. This CDR3 is built from 11 residues. DNA of the CDR3: TGTGCCTGGAGGTCTGGAAACACCATATATTTT. Translated: CAWRSGNTIYF.

The chain carries TRBV28 and TRBJ1-1; 7 bases are shared with TRBD1. In germline, CDR1 is MDHEN, CDR2 SYDVKM. V was pared by 5 bases and J by 8 bases, with 8 bases of the junction left unmatched. The CDR3 is 13 residues long. In DNA form, the CDR3 reads TGTGCCAGCAGTCCTGGGACAGCTTTAGAAGCTTTCTTT. Protein sequence: CASSPGTALEAFF.

The chain combines TRBV27 with TRBJ1-5; the match to TRBD1 covers 12 bases. V lost 5 bases and J lost 5; bases outside the gene matches: 4. The CDR3 extends over 15 amino acids. CDR1 is MNHEY and CDR2 is SMNVEV in the germline V gene (reference sequence). The CDR3 sequence: CASSPGTGGDQPQHF. The CDR3 DNA is TGTGCCAGCAGTCCCGGGACAGGGGGCGATCAGCCCCAGCATTTT.

The CDR3 sequence is CASGAYGGYTF. The CDR3 coding sequence is TGTGCTAGTGGTGCATACGGCGGCTACACCTTC. The rearrangement joins TRBV12-5 to TRBJ1-2, with unresolved D. This CDR3 spans 11 amino acids. The germline V gene encodes CDR1 LGHNT and CDR2 FRNRAP. V lost 5 bases and J 8 bases, leaving 9 bases between the germline ends.

V usage is TRBV14 and J usage is TRBJ2-1; 8 bases map to TRBD2. Germline lookup yields CDR1 SGHDN and CDR2 FVKESK. Trimming took 6 bases from V and 4 from J; bases not matched to a gene: 11. The CDR3 totals 16 residues. This chain's CDR3 is CASSKLELAGYNEQFF. The CDR3 region has the DNA TGTGCCAGCAGTAAGCTGGAGCTAGCGGGTTACAATGAGCAGTTCTTC.

A single count supports this clone. The V call is TRBV14, the J call TRBJ2-7; TRBD2 aligns across 8 bases. V lost 4 bases to trimming and J lost 3 bases; unmatched junction nucleotides: 5. CDR3 length: 14 residues. CDR1 is SGHDN, CDR2 FVKESK, per germline. The CDR3 bases are TGTGCCAGCAGCCCCGCTAGCGGGTACTACGAGCAGTACTTC. Translation: CASSPASGYYEQYF.

The chain carries TRBV5-1 and TRBJ2-3; TRBD2 agrees at 7 bases. Germline CDR1 is SGHRS and CDR2 is YFSETQ. This CDR3 has 15 residues. V trimming: 7 bases; J trimming: 3 bases; junction bases outside the gene matches: 11. The CDR3 region has the DNA TGCGCCAGCGGGAAGGCGGGAGTCGGGACAGATACGCAGTATTTT. Translation gives CASGKAGVGTDTQYF.

V is TRBV18 and J is TRBJ2-5, with TRBD1 matching over 9 bases. CDR1 KGHSH and CDR2 LQKENI come from the germline V gene. J gave up 4 bases and V 2 bases, and 5 bases lay outside the gene matches. The CDR3 runs 15 residues. The CDR3 is CASSPGTGFGETQYF. The DNA for the CDR3 is TGTGCCAGCTCACCAGGGACAGGGTTCGGAGAGACCCAGTACTTC.

The V gene is TRBV30, the J gene TRBJ1-2, with D possibly matching TRBD1 (6 bases). The V end lost 4 bases, the J end lost 0 bases, and 12 bases lay between the germline ends. CDR3 size: 14 residues. The V gene's germline CDR1 is GTSNPN and CDR2 SVGIG (reference sequence). The CDR3 DNA reads as TGTGCCTGGACCAGGGGACTAGCTAACTATGGCTACACCTTC. Protein: CAWTRGLANYGYTF.

The V call is TRBV7-9, the J call TRBJ1-2; no definite D call. V was trimmed by 5 bases and J by 6 bases, leaving 13 bases between them. The CDR3 runs 13 residues. Germline V gene sequence: CDR1 SEHNR, CDR2 FQNEAQ (reference sequence). CDR3 DNA sequence: TGTGCCAGCAGCCGGGTCCTTCGGGATGGCTACACCTTC. It is translated as CASSRVLRDGYTF. The full variable domain, with the rest looked up from reference TRBV7-9 and TRBJ1-2, is DTGVSQNPRHKITKRGQNVTFRCDPISEHNRLYWYRQTLGQGPEFLTYFQNEAQLEKSRLLSDRFSAERPKGSFSTLEIQRTEQGDSAMYLCASSRVLRDGYTFGSGTRLTVV.

Regarding this clone: The sample has other DNA sequences that encode this CDR3 too. The rearrangement uses TRBV19 and TRBJ2-3; TRBD2 agrees at 7 bases. The CDR3 consists of 16 residues. Per the germline V gene, CDR1 is LNHDA and CDR2 is SQIVND (reference sequence). V shed 3 bases, J shed 2 bases, and the junction held 8 bases outside the gene matches. This CDR3 reads CASSIRVSGPTDTQYF. In nucleotides, the CDR3 is TGTGCCAGTAGTATCCGAGTTAGCGGGCCCACAGATACGCAGTATTTT. Based on the CDR3 plus reference TRBV19 and TRBJ2-3, the full variable domain is DGGITQSPKYLFRKEGQNVTLSCEQNLNHDAMYWYRQDPGQGLRLIYYSQIVNDFQKGDIAEGYSVSREKKESFPLTVTSAQKNPTAFYLCASSIRVSGPTDTQYFGPGTRLTVL.

The V call is TRBV30, the J call TRBJ1-4; the match to TRBD1 covers 9 bases. The V gene's germline CDR1 is GTSNPN and CDR2 SVGIG (reference sequence). This CDR3 has 16 amino acids. V shed 2 bases and J 5 bases; nucleotides not matched to a gene: 9. The CDR3 nucleotides are TGTGCCTGGAGTACGACAGGGGGTAGACGGAATGAAAAACTGTTTTTT. Encoded protein: CAWSTTGGRRNEKLFF. The entire variable domain, with the rest obtained from reference TRBV30 and TRBJ1-4, is as follows: SQTIHQWPATLVQPVGSPLSLECTVEGTSNPNLYWYRQAAGRGLQLLFYSVGIGQISSEVPQNLSASRPQDRQFILSSKKLLLSDSGFYLCAWSTTGGRRNEKLFFGSGTQLSVL.

CDR3 protein: CASSLRDTDTQYF. CDR3 DNA: TGCGCCAGCAGCTTGAGGGACACAGATACGCAGTATTTT. V is TRBV5-1 and J is TRBJ2-3; D unclear. Germline-derived CDR1 and CDR2 are SGHRS and YFSETQ. The V end lost 1 base, the J end lost 2 bases, and 5 bases lay between the germline ends. The CDR3 runs to 13 residues.

J is TRBJ2-3 and V is TRBV7-9; D is ambiguous. With 5 bases removed from V and 1 base from J, the gap between germline ends came to 1 base. Germline CDR1 SEHNR, CDR2 FQNEAQ (reference sequence). The CDR3 has 11 residues. The CDR3 coding sequence is TGTGCCAGCAGCCGCACAGATACGCAGTATTTT. Amino acid sequence: CASSRTDTQYF.

This clone was observed a single time. V gene TRBV28 combines with J gene TRBJ1-5, with a possible D match to TRBD1 (5 bases). The CDR3 contains 14 residues. The V gene lost 10 bases and the J gene lost 0 bases, with 13 bases spanning the gap. The V gene's germline CDR1 is MDHEN and CDR2 SYDVKM. CDR3 protein: CATRGVFSNQPQHF. For the CDR3, the DNA is TGTGCCACCCGGGGGGTATTTAGCAATCAGCCCCAGCATTTT.

The chain uses TRBV28 and TRBJ1-6; 7 nucleotides match TRBD1. The CDR3 has 16 residues. V was pared by 9 bases and J by 3 bases, with 11 bases of the junction left unmatched. Germline CDR1 and CDR2: MDHEN and SYDVKM. CDR3 DNA: TGTGCCAGTAAACTCCCAGGGGGTGACTATAATTCACCCCTCCACTTT. Translated: CASKLPGGDYNSPLHF.